The subject of this entry is one TCR beta chain. Its cognate antigen is unknown. J was trimmed by 7 bases and V by 2 bases; bases with no gene match: 3. This CDR3 is 13 amino acids long. The germline gives CDR1 SNHLY, CDR2 FYNNEI. The sample comes from a study of OX40 agonist ivuxolimab in advanced cancers. Turning to the study itself: Three individuals attained partial responses, comprising one hepatocellular carcinoma case and two cutaneous melanoma cases. General observations from the study: Part of the nonresponder group also had normalized T-cell clonal expansion that was low.

Method: immunoSEQ multiplex PCR; TCRdb's copy keeps in-frame clones and lacks some. The table lists 65,000 to 95,000 clones, around 82% of them singletons, with less than 2.5% in the top ten. V usage is TRBV2 and J usage is TRBJ2-3, with 7 bases aligning to TRBD1. The origin of this receptor is an adult with an advanced solid tumor such as melanoma, head and neck, liver or kidney cancer. The sample here was CD4+ or CD8+ T cells sorted from blood, taken in a trial of the OX40 agonist ivuxolimab. CDR3 sequence reads: CASSERDSNTQYF. Here the CDR3 DNA reads TGTGCCAGCAGTGAAAGGGACAGTAATACGCAGTATTTT.